This entry features one T cell receptor (beta chain) sequence. Its antigen is unknown. TCRdb's copy holds only in-frame clones and misses some; the assay was immunoSEQ multiplex PCR. This sample has about 140,000 clones, with about 92% found just once. These data come from a study of T cell responses to AZD1222 COVID-19 vaccine. Study findings and constraints: The donor cohort was predominantly white British with a female majority, and clonal diversity may have been underestimated. Following two doses of AZD1222, Spike-specific TCR breadth and depth rose. Without day 14 samples, only post-peak T cell repertoires were studied.

Germline values: CDR1 GTSNPN, CDR2 SVGIG (reference sequence). The CDR3 loop spans 14 amino acids. V was trimmed by 0 bases and J by 3 bases, leaving 11 bases between them. The sample consisted of peripheral blood, taken 28 days after the second AZD1222 dose. The rearrangement uses TRBV30 and TRBJ2-5; D is unresolved. The sequence came from an adult who received the AZD1222 COVID-19 vaccine. The CDR3 protein is CAWSVPRRKETQYF. The DNA of the CDR3 is TGTGCCTGGAGTGTACCCCGGCGGAAAGAGACCCAGTACTTC. The whole variable domain, filled in from reference TRBV30 and TRBJ2-5, reads SQTIHQWPATLVQPVGSPLSLECTVEGTSNPNLYWYRQAAGRGLQLLFYSVGIGQISSEVPQNLSASRPQDRQFILSSKKLLLSDSGFYLCAWSVPRRKETQYFGPGTRLLVL.